The present T cell receptor (beta chain) was sequenced within a study of blood T cell repertoires in COVID-19. Study information: Material from acute and convalescent COVID-19 was sourced from the United States, Italy and Spain. Sample material is recorded as cDNA or gDNA derived from T cells, B-cell-depleted T cells, or PBMCs.

The age range of participants was about 18 to 89 years, with residence in about 25 US areas. Researchers sorted participants into cohorts using their self-reported clinical history. The germline gives CDR1 SGHTA, CDR2 FQGNSA. The junction had 4 bases not matched to a gene; V was cut back by 6 bases and J by 5 bases. The CDR3 is 13 amino acids. TCRdb's table, derived via immunoSEQ multiplex PCR, lists solely in-frame clones and lacks some. The sample lists more than 350,000 clones, around nine tenths occurring once. Input material: PBMCs or T cells enriched from blood (not recorded which). This chain joins TRBV7-2 and TRBJ2-7, with 10 bases that match TRBD2. This TCR was recovered from a woman aged 18-29 years who had been exposed to COVID-19. Written as DNA, the CDR3 is TGTGCCAGCAGTTGGACTAGCGGAGACGAGCAGTACTTC. It translates to CASSWTSGDEQYF.